This T cell receptor (beta chain) appears in the sequencing data of a study of neoadjuvant anti-PD-1 for oral cavity cancer. Across the study: Patients mostly received three to four biweekly nivolumab doses at 3 mg/kg before surgery. Patients without progression received a fourth nivolumab dose around day 43, then surgical resection on days 50-56. Broader study findings: With three patients per group, TCR findings need larger cohorts. Higher pretreatment Treg/Th17 ratios tracked higher pretreatment blood clonality.

As for this clone: Its cognate antigen is unknown.

Some clones are missing from TCRdb's copy, which holds only in-frame ones; the method was immunoSEQ multiplex PCR. The top ten hold more than 3% of the sample, which has some 66,000 clones, about four fifths seen once. This clonotype was sampled from a person aged 40 to 85 with oral cavity squamous cell carcinoma. The material sequenced was PBMCs, taken before nivolumab (anti-PD-1) treatment.

CDR3 bases: TGCGCCAGCAGCCAAGCTCGGGGGCCTAACTATGGCTACACCTTC. It encodes CASSQARGPNYGYTF. V and J are TRBV4-1 and TRBJ1-2, with a tentative D call TRBD1 (6 bases). With 1 base removed from V and 0 bases from J, the gap between germline ends came to 9 bases. Germline values: CDR1 MGHRA, CDR2 YSYEKL. The CDR3 is 15 amino acids.